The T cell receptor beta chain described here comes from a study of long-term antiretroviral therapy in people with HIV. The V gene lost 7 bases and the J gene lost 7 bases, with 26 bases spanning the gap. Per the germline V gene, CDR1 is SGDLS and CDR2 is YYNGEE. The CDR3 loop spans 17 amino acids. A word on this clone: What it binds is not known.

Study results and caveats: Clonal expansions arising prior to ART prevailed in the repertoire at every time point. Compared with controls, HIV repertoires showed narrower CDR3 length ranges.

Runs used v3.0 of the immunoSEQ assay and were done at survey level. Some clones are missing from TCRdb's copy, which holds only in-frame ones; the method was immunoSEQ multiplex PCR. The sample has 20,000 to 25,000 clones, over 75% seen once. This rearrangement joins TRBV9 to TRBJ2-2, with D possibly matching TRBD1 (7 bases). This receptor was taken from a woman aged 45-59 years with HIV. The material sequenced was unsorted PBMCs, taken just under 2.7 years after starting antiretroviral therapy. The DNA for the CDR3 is TGTGCCAGCGCGCCCCCCTTCAAGGGGGCGCGGGACGGGGAGCTGTTTTTT. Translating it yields CASAPPFKGARDGELFF.